This TCR beta chain appears in the sequencing data of a study of blood T cells in healthy people across ages. Primed by a sample-barcoded 5' primer and a J-beta primer mix, a second PCR proceeded for roughly 6 to 12 cycles. A tag from a template-switch adaptor with 12 random nucleotides marked each cDNA molecule. In TCRdb, the 5' RACE reads were re-called with MiXCR into one record per CDR3 protein. Of 550,000 to 800,000 distinct CDR3 sequences in the sample, under 25% were seen once. Study-level points and caveats: Both naive CD4+ cell counts and diversity were greater in long-lived donors than in aged donors.

This CDR3 has 14 residues. V lost 1 base, J lost 8 bases, and 11 bases lay in between. Looked up from germline, CDR1 is SGHTA and CDR2 is FQGNSA. Notes on this clonotype: Its specificity is unknown.

The sample consisted of blood. This receptor was taken from a man aged 65-85 years in good health. The chain has TRBV7-2 and TRBJ1-4, with D possibly TRBD1 on 5 matching bases. CDR3 protein: CASSLGGLREKLFF. CDR3 DNA sequence: TGTGCCAGCAGCTTAGGGGGACTCCGGGAAAAACTGTTTTTT.